This T cell receptor beta chain appears in the sequencing data of a study of CD8+ T cells in alopecia areata. Whole-study context: Administration of oral tofacitinib to treated patients was at 5 to 10 mg twice daily.

The sample's treatment: oral pan-JAK inhibitor, 5-10 mg twice daily. cDNA prepared by RNA extraction and subsequent reverse transcription served as the template for sequencing. Only in-frame clones appear in the TCRdb table, and some are missing; sequencing was by immunoSEQ multiplex PCR. Among around 140,000 clones, 70% to 90% were seen once, and the ten largest hold approximately 13%. On this clone: The antigen is not known.

Findings of the study overall: Sequencing of scalp samples also captures resident alphabeta T cells of normal skin. Many of the expanded lesional clones endured in scalp and blood while on tofacitinib.

The sequencing used CD8+ T cells sorted from blood, collected at week 4, from a patient treated with tofacitinib. The receptor's source is a human donor with alopecia areata.

The CDR3 bases are TGCGCCAGCAGGGAGGTCACCAACACTGAAGCTTTCTTT. Residues: CASREVTNTEAFF. The chain joins TRBV5-1 to TRBJ1-1, with unresolved D. CDR3 length: 13 amino acids. Per the germline V gene, CDR1 is SGHRS and CDR2 is YFSETQ. The V gene lost 5 bases and the J gene lost 2 bases, with 10 bases spanning the gap.